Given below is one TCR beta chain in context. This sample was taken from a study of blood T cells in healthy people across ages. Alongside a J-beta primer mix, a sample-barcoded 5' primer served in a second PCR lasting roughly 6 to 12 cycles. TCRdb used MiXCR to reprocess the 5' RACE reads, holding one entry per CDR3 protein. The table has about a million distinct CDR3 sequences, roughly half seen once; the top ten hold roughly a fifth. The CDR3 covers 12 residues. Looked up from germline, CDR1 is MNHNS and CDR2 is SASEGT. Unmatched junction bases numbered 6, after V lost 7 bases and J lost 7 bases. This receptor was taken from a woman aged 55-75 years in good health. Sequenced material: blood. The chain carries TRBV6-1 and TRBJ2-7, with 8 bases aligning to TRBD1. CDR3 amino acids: CASTGQGREQYF. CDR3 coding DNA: TGTGCCAGCACCGGACAGGGTCGGGAGCAGTACTTC.